This T cell receptor (beta chain) was obtained from a study of a mutant IDH1 vaccine in newly diagnosed glioma. Time point here: baseline, week 1 (first vaccination visit). Regarding treatment: pre-vaccination baseline after standard-of-care therapy. Method: immunoSEQ multiplex PCR; TCRdb's copy keeps in-frame clones and lacks some. The data contain about 59,000 clones, about 91% of them singletons. The germline V and J ends were trimmed by 2 bases and 3 bases, with 11 bases remaining between them. CDR1 is SGHTA and CDR2 is FQGNSA in the germline V gene. This CDR3 has 15 residues. The V call is TRBV7-2, the J call TRBJ1-5; tentative D call: TRBD1 (5 bases). The sequence was obtained from a man over 45 with glioma. The source was PBMCs, collected from a glioma patient treated with radiotherapy, temozolomide or both. The DNA for the CDR3 is TGTGCCAGCAGCTTAACTCCAGGGCCCAATCAGCCCCAGCATTTT. This codes for CASSLTPGPNQPQHF.